This T cell receptor beta chain derives from a study of blood T cell repertoires in COVID-19. Study overall: The samples span acute and convalescent COVID-19 from the United States, Italy and Spain. The cDNA or gDNA used as material had been derived from T cells, B-cell-depleted T cells, or PBMCs.

This clone was seen only once. In the study's own analysis: Estimated nucleated cell counts came from reference gene primer amplification. Profiled with immunoSEQ multiplex PCR; TCRdb holds only in-frame clones, not every one. That table gives V, J and clone size, and the DNA gave D and trimming. Among 30,000 or so clones listed, 82% were seen once. Germline CDR1 is SNHLY and CDR2 is FYNNEI. Trimming cost V 4 bases and J 1 base; bases outside gene matches: 2. This CDR3 contains 15 residues. The sample was peripheral blood. The J gene is TRBJ2-2, the V gene TRBV2; 8 bases are a match to TRBD2. This clonotype originated in a man older than 75 with active or convalescent COVID-19. The CDR3, as DNA: TGTGCCAGCAGTGCACTAGCGGAGAACACCGGGGAGCTGTTTTTT. Translated, it gives CASSALAENTGELFF. The entire variable domain, with the rest obtained from reference TRBV2 and TRBJ2-2, is as follows: EPEVTQTPSHQVTQMGQEVILRCVPISNHLYFYWYRQILGQKVEFLVSFYNNEISEKSEIFDDQFSVERPDGSNFTLKIRSTKLEDSAMYFCASSALAENTGELFFGEGSRLTVL.